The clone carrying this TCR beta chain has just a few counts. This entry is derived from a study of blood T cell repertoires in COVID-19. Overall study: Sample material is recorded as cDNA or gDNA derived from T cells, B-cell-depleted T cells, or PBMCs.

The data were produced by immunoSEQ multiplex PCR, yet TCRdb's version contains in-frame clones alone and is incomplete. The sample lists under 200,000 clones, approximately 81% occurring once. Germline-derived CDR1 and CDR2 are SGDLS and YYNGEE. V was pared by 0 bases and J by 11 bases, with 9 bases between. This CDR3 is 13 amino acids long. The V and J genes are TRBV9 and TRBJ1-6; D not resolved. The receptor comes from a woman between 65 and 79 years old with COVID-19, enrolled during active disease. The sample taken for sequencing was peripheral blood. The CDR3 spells CASSVGGETPLHF. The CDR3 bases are TGTGCCAGCAGCGTAGGTGGGGAGACACCCCTCCACTTT.